The entry below describes one T cell receptor beta chain. The antigen is undetermined. The data belong to a study of graft-versus-host responses after intestinal transplantation. Study context: Transplants were multivisceral, liver-intestinal, or isolated intestinal. Anti-thymocyte globulin induction preceded roughly 3 years of tacrolimus and steroid maintenance in all recipients.

The CDR3 has 15 amino acids. The V gene lost 4 bases and the J gene lost 8 bases, with 20 bases spanning the gap. Points from the study as a whole: Allografts of patients with graft-donor T cell macrochimerism showed high graft-versus-host to host-versus-graft clone ratios. HvG clone declines early post-transplant were associated with peak circulating GvH levels.

The assay was immunoSEQ multiplex PCR, and TCRdb's table has in-frame clones only and misses some. The sample contains roughly 100,000 clones, 93% of which appear only once. The starting material was unstimulated CD8+ T cells sorted from spleen or lymph node cells, obtained before intestinal transplant. The chain uses TRBV6-7 and TRBJ1-1; unclear D gene. TRBV6-7 qualifies as an ORF whose function is uncertain. The origin of this receptor is a human donor who received an intestinal transplant. The CDR3 DNA is TGTGCCAGCAGTTCCACCGGGGTTTCCTATGAGGAAGCTTTCTTT. Its translation: CASSSTGVSYEEAFF.